The next 8 T cell receptor beta chains were all read from a single sample in a study of early T cells in non-severe SARS-CoV-2 infection. One entry per CDR3 protein, called by TCRdb with MiXCR from the 5' RACE reads. The sample consists of tens of thousands of distinct CDR3 sequences, about a tenth of them appearing once. Sequencing used whole blood. The receptors were gathered from an adult who was a healthcare worker with PCR-confirmed SARS-CoV-2 infection or an uninfected control (not recorded which).

This chain links TRBV7-6 with TRBJ2-2; TRBD2 matches 11 bases. The germline gives CDR1 SGHVS, CDR2 FNYEAQ. Losses at the gene ends were 5 bases for V and 3 bases for J; bases not matched to a gene: 8. This CDR3 region has 17 residues. The DNA of the CDR3 is TGTGCCAGCAGCCCCTTAGCGGGGGGGCCTGACACCGGGGAGCTGTTTTTT. Residues: CASSPLAGGPDTGELFF.

In nucleotides, the CDR3 is TGTGCCTGGAGTAACGGGCCTGCGGGTTTCTTT. Translating it yields CAWSNGPAGFF. The J gene is TRBJ1-1, the V gene TRBV30, with D hard to call. This CDR3 region has 11 residues. The germline V gene has CDR1 GTSNPN and CDR2 SVGIG (reference sequence). V lost 2 bases, J lost 13 bases, and 14 bases lay in between.

This clonotype was seen repeatedly, ten times or more. The genes are TRBV29-1 and TRBJ1-2; D remains ambiguous. The CDR3 spans 12 residues. Trimming cost V 4 bases and J 6 bases, with 12 bases left between them. Germline V gene data show CDR1 as SQVTM and CDR2 as ANQGSEA. CDR3 DNA: TGCAGCGTTGCGTCGTTGCGGGATGGCTACACCTTC. Its protein product is CSVASLRDGYTF.

CDR3 nucleotides: TGCAGTGCTAGAGATGGGAGGGAGGGACAGAGCAATGAGCAGTTCTTC. This encodes CSARDGREGQSNEQFF. The V call is TRBV20-1, the J call TRBJ2-1, with D tentatively TRBD1 or TRBD2 (7 bases each). The CDR3 covers 16 residues. The germline V gene encodes CDR1 DFQATT and CDR2 SNEGSKA (reference sequence). V was pared by 0 bases and J by 6 bases, with 18 bases between.

This clonotype showed up many times. This sequence joins TRBV20-1 and TRBJ2-1; 10 bases are shared with TRBD2. Germline V gene lookup returns CDR1 DFQATT and CDR2 SNEGSKA (reference sequence). V lost 2 bases to trimming and J lost 4 bases; unmatched junction nucleotides: 2. The CDR3 contains 14 residues. The CDR3 here is CSARFSGGYNEQFF. The CDR3 nucleotides are TGCAGTGCTAGATTTAGCGGGGGGTACAATGAGCAGTTCTTC.

In its sample, this clonotype was seen a few times. In DNA, the CDR3 is TGCGCCAGCAGCGCCTGGACGGTTGACTATGGCTACACCTTC. The encoded protein is CASSAWTVDYGYTF. The chain links TRBV5-1 to TRBJ1-2; no firm D call. Germline V CDR1 and CDR2: SGHRS, YFSETQ. CDR3 length: 14 residues. The V end lost 4 bases, the J end lost 3 bases, and 13 bases lay between the germline ends. Supplemented by reference TRBV5-1 and TRBJ1-2, the full variable domain reads KAGVTQTPRYLIKTRGQQVTLSCSPISGHRSVSWYQQTPGQGLQFLFEYFSETQRNKGNFPGRFSGRQFSNSRSEMNVSTLELGDSALYLCASSAWTVDYGYTFGSGTRLTVV.

The chain is built from TRBV10-2 and TRBJ1-6; 8 bases are a match to TRBD1. The CDR3 spans 14 residues. J gave up 6 bases and V 2 bases, and 0 bases lay outside the gene matches. The germline CDR1 and CDR2 sequences are WSHSY and SAAADI. The CDR3 DNA reads as TGCGCCAGCAGTGAGGACAGGGGTAATTCACCCCTCCACTTT. Protein: CASSEDRGNSPLHF.

This clonotype was seen a few times. This sequence joins TRBV20-1 and TRBJ1-2; D is ambiguous. Deletions cut 0 bases from V and 6 bases from J, with 8 bases between. CDR1 and CDR2 from the germline V gene are DFQATT and SNEGSKA (reference sequence). The CDR3 covers 12 residues. The CDR3 DNA sequence: TGCAGTGCTAGAGATCCTGGGCATGGCTACACCTTC. This codes for CSARDPGHGYTF.